Below, 30 T cell receptor beta chains from the same sample are listed, as sequenced in a study of cytomegalovirus exposure and HLA in healthy donors. PCR involved 60 Vbeta and 13 Jbeta primers. Libraries were prepared by immunoSEQ multiplex PCR; TCRdb keeps only in-frame clonotypes and omits some of them. The sample has approximately 120,000 clones, 70% to 80% seen once; the top ten hold roughly 3%. The source material was PBMCs. The receptors here all came from a man aged 25-45 years in good health and CMV-seronegative.

The V and J genes are TRBV28 and TRBJ1-6; TRBD1 might be the D (6 bases). The V gene lost 7 bases and the J gene lost 5 bases, with 15 bases spanning the gap. Germline assignment: CDR1 MDHEN and CDR2 SYDVKM. The CDR3 is 15 amino acids. The CDR3 here is CASITPQGDNSPLHF. The DNA of the CDR3 is TGTGCCAGCATCACTCCACAGGGCGATAATTCACCCCTCCACTTT. Full variable domain (missing parts from reference TRBV28 and TRBJ1-6): DVKVTQSSRYLVKRTGEKVFLECVQDMDHENMFWYRQDPGLGLRLIYFSYDVKMKEKGDIPEGYSVSREKKERFSLILESASTNQTSMYLCASITPQGDNSPLHFGNGTRLTVT.

The CDR3 nucleotides are TGTGCCAGCTCACCGAACGAACAGGGGAACACCGGGGAGCTGTTTTTT. It yields the protein CASSPNEQGNTGELFF. J is TRBJ2-2 and V is TRBV18, with a possible D match to TRBD1 (6 bases). Deletions cut 3 bases from V and 1 base from J, with 12 bases between. CDR3 size: 16 residues. Germline CDR1 is KGHSH and CDR2 is LQKENI.

The chain couples TRBV9 to TRBJ2-1; 7 bases match TRBD2. The CDR3 has 13 residues. The junction had 9 bases not matched to a gene; V was cut back by 5 bases and J by 10 bases. The V gene's germline CDR1 is SGDLS and CDR2 YYNGEE. The CDR3 here is CASSDRRGDEQFF. The CDR3 nucleotides are TGTGCCAGCAGTGACAGACGGGGGGACGAGCAGTTCTTC.

This chain connects TRBV4-3 to TRBJ2-1; D is ambiguous. Trimming took 1 base from V and 8 from J, leaving 15 bases between them. The CDR3 is 15 residues long. Germline loops: CDR1 LGHNA, CDR2 YSLEER. The CDR3 coding sequence is TGCGCCAGCAGCCAAGTTGCGGCTAGGTCCGATGAGCAGTTCTTC. This gives the protein CASSQVAARSDEQFF.

There are a few counts of this clone. This chain uses TRBV5-1 with TRBJ1-1; D not resolved. CDR1 and CDR2 from the germline V gene are SGHRS and YFSETQ. V dropped 2 bases and J dropped 6 bases, with 14 bases sitting between them. The CDR3 sequence is 14 residues long. The CDR3 loop is CASSFRESSAEAFF. CDR3 sequence (DNA): TGCGCCAGCAGCTTTCGGGAAAGTTCGGCTGAAGCTTTCTTT.

The chain carries TRBV4-1 and TRBJ2-1; 8 nucleotides line up with TRBD2. Looked up from germline, CDR1 is MGHRA and CDR2 is YSYEKL. V shed 0 bases, J shed 7 bases, and the junction held 5 bases outside the gene matches. This CDR3 spans 15 amino acids. CDR3 coding DNA: TGCGCCAGCAGCCAAGAGAGTAGCGGGGTAAATGAGCAGTTCTTC. The encoded protein is CASSQESSGVNEQFF.

In nucleotides, the CDR3 is TGTGCCAGCAGTCTCAGGACAGGGGACGAGACCCAGTACTTC. Encoded protein: CASSLRTGDETQYF. The V and J genes are TRBV6-5 and TRBJ2-5, with 9 nucleotides matching TRBD1. Per germline, CDR1 MNHEY and CDR2 SVGAGI. The CDR3 is made up of 14 amino acids. Germline trimming cut 5 bases from V and 5 bases from J; bases unmatched to any gene: 6.

V and J are TRBV6-5 and TRBJ1-3, with a possible D match to TRBD1 (6 bases). V shed 0 bases and J shed 4 bases, with 10 bases lying between them. Looked up from germline, CDR1 is MNHEY and CDR2 is SVGAGI. The CDR3 has 15 residues. The DNA for the CDR3 is TGTGCCAGCAGTTACTCGACAGGCGCGGGAAACACCATATATTTT. Amino acid sequence: CASSYSTGAGNTIYF.

This clone was seen only a few times. The genes are TRBV7-2 and TRBJ2-5; tentative D call: TRBD2 (6 bases). This CDR3 has 16 residues. With 5 bases removed from V and 1 base from J, the gap between germline ends came to 17 bases. Germline-derived CDR1 and CDR2 are SGHTA and FQGNSA. The CDR3 is CASSQGGAGFQETQYF. Here the CDR3 DNA reads TGTGCCAGCAGCCAAGGAGGCGCGGGGTTCCAAGAGACCCAGTACTTC.

The chain is built from TRBV6-1 and TRBJ1-5, with a possible D match to TRBD1 (6 bases). CDR1 MNHNS and CDR2 SASEGT come from the germline V gene. CDR3 length: 12 residues. V was cut by 8 bases and J by 3 bases, with 8 bases left in between. CDR3: CASGQNNQPQHF. The DNA of the CDR3 is TGTGCCAGCGGACAGAACAATCAGCCCCAGCATTTT.

V and J are TRBV19 and TRBJ2-1; maybe TRBD2 (6 bases). This CDR3 is built from 16 residues. Germline CDR1 and CDR2: LNHDA and SQIVND (reference sequence). V gave up 2 bases and J gave up 6 bases, with 17 bases separating them. CDR3 sequence (DNA): TGTGCCAGTAGTATATTGGGAGGACACCGGCCCAATGAGCAGTTCTTC. Amino acids: CASSILGGHRPNEQFF.

This sequence joins TRBV7-9 and TRBJ2-7; 11 nucleotides line up with TRBD1. CDR3 length: 16 amino acids. CDR1 SEHNR and CDR2 FQNEAQ come from the germline V gene (reference sequence). V lost 1 base and J lost 4; bases outside the gene matches: 6. CDR3 nucleotide sequence: TGTGCCAGCAGCTTAGGGGAGGGGGACAGGGGGTACGAGCAGTACTTC. This gives the protein CASSLGEGDRGYEQYF.

The chain recombines TRBV2 with TRBJ2-5; 13 bases agree with TRBD2. The CDR3 runs to 17 residues. Germline V gene data show CDR1 as SNHLY and CDR2 as FYNNEI. The V gene end was trimmed by 6 bases and the J gene end by 0 bases; junction bases not matched to a gene: 7. CDR3 protein: CASRTRTSGGDQETQYF. CDR3 coding DNA: TGTGCCAGCAGGACCAGGACTAGCGGGGGCGACCAAGAGACCCAGTACTTC.

The V and J genes are TRBV6-6 and TRBJ1-3, with D maybe TRBD1 (5 bases). V was cut by 3 bases and J by 0 bases, with 12 bases left in between. The germline V gene has CDR1 MNHNY and CDR2 SVGAGI (reference sequence). The CDR3 is 16 amino acids. CDR3 in DNA: TGTGCCAGCAGTTATTCGGGGGGTTTCTCTGGAAACACCATATATTTT. Residues: CASSYSGGFSGNTIYF.

This chain connects TRBV28 to TRBJ2-2; D is possibly TRBD1 (5 bases). The CDR3 length is 16 residues. The V gene lost 5 bases and the J gene lost 2 bases, with 15 bases spanning the gap. From germline, CDR1 is MDHEN and CDR2 SYDVKM. CDR3 in amino acids: CASSMGRGLNTGELFF. CDR3 sequence (DNA): TGTGCCAGCAGTATGGGAAGGGGCTTAAACACCGGGGAGCTGTTTTTT.

This clone showed up just once. The chain links TRBV7-3 to TRBJ2-3; 9 bases align to TRBD2. The germline gives CDR1 SGHTA, CDR2 FQGTGA. The CDR3 is 16 residues long. The J segment lost 6 bases and the V segment lost 5 bases, leaving 12 bases of the junction unmatched. The CDR3 nucleotides are TGTGCCAGCAGCCTAGCAAGCGGGGGGTTAGGTGATACGCAGTATTTT. This codes for CASSLASGGLGDTQYF.

J is TRBJ2-3 and V is TRBV25-1, with 7 bases aligning to TRBD1. This CDR3 has 17 residues. Germline trimming cut 6 bases from V and 2 bases from J; bases unmatched to any gene: 14. Germline loops: CDR1 MGHDK, CDR2 SYGVNS. DNA of the CDR3: TGTGCCAGCAGGGGGATCGGGACAGTAATGCTCACAGATACGCAGTATTTT. Protein sequence: CASRGIGTVMLTDTQYF.

This clone was seen only once. J is TRBJ2-1 and V is TRBV11-3; 12 bases are shared with TRBD2. The CDR3 is 14 amino acids. Germline loops: CDR1 SGHNT, CDR2 YENEEA. The V segment lost 1 base and the J segment 10 bases; nucleotides outside the gene matches: 2. In DNA form, the CDR3 reads TGTGCCAGCAGCTTAGGACTAGCGGGGGACGAGCAGTTCTTC. Residues: CASSLGLAGDEQFF.

The chain combines TRBV6-5 with TRBJ1-1; D gene unclear. CDR1 is MNHEY and CDR2 is SVGAGI in the germline V gene. Deletions cut 6 bases from V and 5 bases from J, with 16 bases between. This CDR3 has 14 amino acids. The chain's CDR3 is CASSANFGWTEAFF. As DNA, the CDR3 is TGTGCCAGCAGCGCCAACTTCGGTTGGACTGAAGCTTTCTTT.

The V gene is TRBV19, the J gene TRBJ2-2; no clear D. V lost 1 base to trimming and J lost 7 bases, with 7 bases between them. Looked up from germline, CDR1 is LNHDA and CDR2 is SQIVND (reference sequence). This CDR3 region has 13 residues. CDR3 sequence reads: CASSIALLGELFF. The CDR3 region has the DNA TGTGCCAGTAGTATAGCCTTACTCGGGGAGCTGTTTTTT.

The chain combines TRBV7-6 with TRBJ2-7; tentatively, D is TRBD1 (6 bases). Germline values: CDR1 SGHVS, CDR2 FNYEAQ. V dropped 5 bases and J dropped 4 bases, with 15 bases sitting between them. This CDR3 is 14 amino acids long. The CDR3 bases are TGTGCCAGCAGCAAAACAGGGTTCGAGTACGAGCAGTACTTC. Translating it yields CASSKTGFEYEQYF.

The rearrangement joins TRBV9 to TRBJ2-2; 10 nucleotides agree with TRBD1. CDR1 is SGDLS and CDR2 is YYNGEE in the germline V gene. The J segment lost 3 bases and the V segment lost 3 bases, leaving 11 bases of the junction unmatched. The CDR3 runs 18 residues. The CDR3 region is CASSEPPGTGADTGELFF. Written as DNA, the CDR3 is TGTGCCAGCAGCGAACCACCCGGGACAGGGGCTGACACCGGGGAGCTGTTTTTT. Using reference TRBV9 and TRBJ2-2 for the parts outside the CDR3, the full variable domain is DSGVTQTPKHLITATGQRVTLRCSPRSGDLSVYWYQQSLDQGLQFLIQYYNGEERAKGNILERFSAQQFPDLHSELNLSSLELGDSALYFCASSEPPGTGADTGELFFGEGSRLTVL.

V is TRBV6-6 and J is TRBJ2-1, with 14 bases identical to TRBD2. After removal of 7 bases from V and 9 bases from J, the junction contained 5 bases not matched to a gene. Germline V gene data show CDR1 as MNHNY and CDR2 as SVGAGI (reference sequence). There are 14 residues in the CDR3. CDR3 in amino acids: CASTGLAGGGEQFF. Written as DNA, the CDR3 is TGTGCCAGCACCGGACTAGCGGGAGGTGGTGAGCAGTTCTTC.

The chain combines TRBV27 with TRBJ2-7; D may be TRBD1 (5 bases). Trimming removed 3 bases at V and 1 base at J, with 7 bases between. This CDR3 is built from 13 residues. Per germline, CDR1 MNHEY and CDR2 SMNVEV (reference sequence). CDR3 sequence reads: CASSFQGSYEQYF. CDR3 nucleotides: TGTGCCAGCAGTTTTCAGGGTTCCTACGAGCAGTACTTC.

The chain couples TRBV7-3 to TRBJ1-1; possible D gene TRBD1, 5 bases. Germline loops: CDR1 SGHTA, CDR2 FQGTGA. This CDR3 is 16 amino acids long. V lost 1 base and J lost 4, with 16 bases in between. The CDR3 sequence: CASSLNGGSRSTEAFF. The CDR3 DNA sequence: TGTGCCAGCAGCTTAAACGGGGGGTCTCGGAGCACTGAAGCTTTCTTT.

This chain joins TRBV28 and TRBJ2-7; D ambiguous. Germline CDR1 and CDR2: MDHEN and SYDVKM. Trimming took off 3 bases at V and 3 bases at J, with 15 bases between the two ends. The CDR3 loop spans 15 amino acids. CDR3 sequence (DNA): TGTGCCAGCAGTTTCCTTAAGAGGAATTTCTACGAGCAGTACTTC. The encoded protein is CASSFLKRNFYEQYF.

This chain links TRBV7-8 with TRBJ2-1, with D hard to call. This CDR3 spans 11 amino acids. V lost 3 bases and J 7 bases, leaving 4 bases between the germline ends. The germline V gene has CDR1 SGHVS and CDR2 FQNEAQ. The CDR3 is CASSLANEQFF. The DNA for the CDR3 is TGTGCCAGCAGCTTGGCAAATGAGCAGTTCTTC.

This chain links TRBV25-1 with TRBJ1-6, with D unclear. The V end lost 4 bases, the J end lost 10 bases, and 11 bases lay between the germline ends. This CDR3 comprises 13 residues. The germline CDR1 and CDR2 sequences are MGHDK and SYGVNS. The DNA of the CDR3 is TGTGCCAGCAGTGGAGGGTTGGGGTCACCCCTCCACTTT. It is translated as CASSGGLGSPLHF. The full variable domain, completed using reference TRBV25-1 and TRBJ1-6, is EADIYQTPRYLVIGTGKKITLECSQTMGHDKMYWYQQDPGMELHLIHYSYGVNSTEKGDLSSESTVSRIRTEHFPLTLESARPSHTSQYLCASSGGLGSPLHFGNGTRLTVT.

This chain joins TRBV9 and TRBJ1-4; a weak D match, TRBD1 (5 bases). The V gene's germline CDR1 is SGDLS and CDR2 YYNGEE. V was shortened by 3 bases and J by 5 bases, with 17 bases between the two germline ends. The CDR3 contains 16 residues. CDR3 nucleotides: TGTGCCAGCAGCGAAGGTTGGGGGGGTTTAAATGAAAAACTGTTTTTT. Amino acid sequence: CASSEGWGGLNEKLFF.

The chain employs TRBV11-2 and TRBJ1-5; 9 positions agree with TRBD1. The CDR3 loop spans 17 amino acids. Unmatched junction bases numbered 6, after V lost 3 bases and J lost 0 bases. The germline V gene has CDR1 SGHAT and CDR2 FQNNGV. The CDR3 sequence is CASSLGTGTYSNQPQHF. CDR3 nucleotides: TGTGCCAGCAGCTTGGGGACAGGGACCTATAGCAATCAGCCCCAGCATTTT.